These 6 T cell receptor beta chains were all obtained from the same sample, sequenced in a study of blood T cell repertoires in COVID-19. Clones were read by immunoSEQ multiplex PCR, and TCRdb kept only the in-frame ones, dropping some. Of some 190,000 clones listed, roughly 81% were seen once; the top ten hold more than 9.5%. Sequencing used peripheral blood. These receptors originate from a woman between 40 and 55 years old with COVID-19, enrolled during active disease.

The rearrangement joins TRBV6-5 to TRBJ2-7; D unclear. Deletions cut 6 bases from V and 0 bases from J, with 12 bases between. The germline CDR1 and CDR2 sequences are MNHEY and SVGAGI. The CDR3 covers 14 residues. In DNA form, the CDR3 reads TGTGCCAGCAGGAGAGGATTCAGCTCCTACGAGCAGTACTTC. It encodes CASRRGFSSYEQYF.

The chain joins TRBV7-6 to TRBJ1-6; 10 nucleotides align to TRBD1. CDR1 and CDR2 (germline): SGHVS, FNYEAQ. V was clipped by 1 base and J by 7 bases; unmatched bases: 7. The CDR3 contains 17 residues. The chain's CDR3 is CASSLGFGDRGNSPLHF. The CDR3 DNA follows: TGTGCCAGCAGCTTAGGATTTGGGGACAGGGGAAATTCACCCCTCCACTTT.

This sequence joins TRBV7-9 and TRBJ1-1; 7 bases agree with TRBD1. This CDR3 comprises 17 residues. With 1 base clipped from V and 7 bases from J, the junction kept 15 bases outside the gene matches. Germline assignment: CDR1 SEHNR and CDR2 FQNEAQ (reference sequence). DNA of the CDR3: TGTGCCAGCAGCTTAGTTGGGAAGACAGGGAATCTGGGTGAAGCTTTCTTT. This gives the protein CASSLVGKTGNLGEAFF.

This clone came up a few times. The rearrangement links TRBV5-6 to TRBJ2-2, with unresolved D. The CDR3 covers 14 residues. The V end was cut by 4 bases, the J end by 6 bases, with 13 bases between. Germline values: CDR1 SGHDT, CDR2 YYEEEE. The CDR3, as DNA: TGTGCCAGCAGCCAAAGCTTGTTCGCCGGGGAGCTGTTTTTT. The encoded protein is CASSQSLFAGELFF.

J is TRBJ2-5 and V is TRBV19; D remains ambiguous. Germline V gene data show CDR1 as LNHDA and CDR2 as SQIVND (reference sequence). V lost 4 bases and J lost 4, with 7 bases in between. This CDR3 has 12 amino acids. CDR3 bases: TGTGCCAGTAGTACCTATGGAGAGACCCAGTACTTC. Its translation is CASSTYGETQYF.

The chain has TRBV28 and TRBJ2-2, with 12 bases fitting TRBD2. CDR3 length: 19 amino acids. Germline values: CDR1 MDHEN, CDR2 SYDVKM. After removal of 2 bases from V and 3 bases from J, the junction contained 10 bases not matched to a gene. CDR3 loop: CASSLPLRLAGAHTGELFF. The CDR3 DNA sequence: TGTGCCAGCAGTTTACCTCTACGACTAGCGGGAGCGCACACCGGGGAGCTGTTTTTT.